Listed below are T cell receptor beta chains from one sample, sequenced in a study of CXCR3-negative and CXCR3-positive naive CD8 T cells. Using the 5' RACE reads, TCRdb records one entry per CDR3 protein without DNA. There are roughly 89,000 distinct CDR3 sequences in the sample, with roughly 1.8% held by the top ten. The source material was naive CXCR3- CD8+ T cells from blood. The receptors were gathered from a human donor in good health. Some clones in this sample may be carry-over from other donors' samples. Each CDR3 is given with its conserved first and last residue.

TRBV29-1	16	TRBJ2-1	CSVEQRASGGNNEQFF
TRBV20-1	14	TRBJ2-3	CSARGFPQTDTQYF
TRBV29-1	13	TRBJ1-2	CSVEDPIEGGYTF
TRBV5-1	15	TRBJ2-7	CASSLSGGAWYEQYF
TRBV18	19	TRBJ2-7	CASSPNDALSGTPTYEQYF
TRBV11-3	16	TRBJ2-1	CASSLLDRSSYNEQFF
TRBV12-3/TRBV12-4	13	TRBJ1-2	CASSPSRDFEHTF
TRBV29-1	19	TRBJ2-1	CSVEDRMGLAGTLYNEQFF
TRBV28	16	TRBJ1-2	CASTLLQQGRGYGYTF
TRBV24-1	16	TRBJ2-2	CATSDLGLAGTGELFF
TRBV7-6	16	TRBJ2-1	CASSRGQGALYNEQFF
TRBV6-2/TRBV6-3	13	TRBJ1-2	CASSLTGVEGYTF
TRBV24-1	14	TRBJ2-7	CATSPRTGGVEQYF
TRBV29-1	13	TRBJ2-1	CSGGVGSYNEQFF
TRBV20-1	15	TRBJ2-7	CSATGIGLGSYEQYF
TRBV3-1	15	TRBJ2-4	CASSQASGGDYIQYF
TRBV28	14	TRBJ2-7	CASGAVAGFYEQYF
TRBV20-1	17	TRBJ2-3	CSASGLAGGDITDTQYF
TRBV3-1	16	TRBJ2-7	CASSQGRTSGKGEQYF
TRBV5-5	12	TRBJ2-7	CASSGRTYEQYF
TRBV19	15	TRBJ2-5	CASRWTSGSRETQYF
TRBV28	13	TRBJ2-2	CASLERDTGELFF
TRBV7-9	13	TRBJ1-1	CASSFNRGTEAFF
TRBV25-1	14	TRBJ1-4	CASSEYPENEKLSF
TRBV7-8	16	TRBJ2-1	CASSPLGTGTYNEQFF
TRBV7-9	17	TRBJ2-3	CASCCRWTTDGADTQYF
TRBV6-4	14	TRBJ2-3	CASSGGTAGDTQYF
TRBV4-1	15	TRBJ2-1	CASSQGQGSHNEQFF
TRBV15	14	TRBJ1-1	CATSRDRANTEAFF
TRBV29-1	13	TRBJ2-3	CSVWVIGTDTQYF
TRBV11-3	13	TRBJ2-1	CASSSRDNNEQFF
TRBV7-9	12	TRBJ1-1	CASRLGGTEALF
TRBV4-3	16	TRBJ2-3	CASSQERLARVDTQYF
TRBV11-2	15	TRBJ1-2	CASSLVRNSGSGYTF
TRBV12-3/TRBV12-4	15	TRBJ2-7	CASSTPGQPTYEQYF
TRBV20-1	16	TRBJ2-7	CSARGLAGSQSYEQYF
TRBV19	15	TRBJ2-1	CASTTTSGSLNEQFF
TRBV12-3/TRBV12-4	12	TRBJ2-1	CASSPPGHEQFF
TRBV18	17	TRBJ1-5	CASSLTDTFGSNQPQHF